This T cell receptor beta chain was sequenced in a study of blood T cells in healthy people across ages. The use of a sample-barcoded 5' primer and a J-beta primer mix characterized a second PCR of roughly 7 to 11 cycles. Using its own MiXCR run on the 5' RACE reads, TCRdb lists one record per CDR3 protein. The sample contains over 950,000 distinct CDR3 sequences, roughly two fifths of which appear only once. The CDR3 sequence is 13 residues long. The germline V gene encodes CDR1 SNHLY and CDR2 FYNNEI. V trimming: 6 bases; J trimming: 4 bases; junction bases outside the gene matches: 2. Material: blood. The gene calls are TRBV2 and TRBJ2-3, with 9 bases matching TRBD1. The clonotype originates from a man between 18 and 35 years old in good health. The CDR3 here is CASRGQGADTQYF. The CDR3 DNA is TGTGCCAGCAGGGGACAGGGCGCAGATACGCAGTATTTT.